This T cell receptor beta chain was captured by sequencing in a study of T cells in Graves' hyperthyroidism and ophthalmopathy. Study outcomes and limitations: Most clonotypes expanded in the thyroid (above 0.001) were also present in blood. Separation of ophthalmopathy from stable hyperthyroidism was achieved by a 13 V-J model.

Trimming cost V 4 bases and J 4 bases, with 16 bases left between them. Germline assignment: CDR1 SEHNR and CDR2 FQNEAQ (reference sequence). This CDR3 is 15 amino acids long. What was amplified from RNA transcripts were TCR beta CDR3 regions. Researchers ran a first-round RT-PCR on the TCR CDR3 using the HTBI primer set. In TCRdb, the multiplex PCR reads were re-called with MiXCR into one record per CDR3 protein. This table has more than 500,000 distinct CDR3 sequences, 40% to 50% appearing once. A patient was excluded if there was uncontrolled infection, other autoimmune disease, pregnancy or lactation. Together with thyroid ultrasound, orbital computed tomography, serum thyroxine and TRAb, clinical symptoms were used for diagnoses. This clonotype has just a few counts. The antigen remains undetermined.

Sequenced: peripheral blood or thyroid tissue (not recorded which). The sequence derives from an adult woman with Graves' disease, either hyperthyroidism or ophthalmopathy (not recorded which). The J gene is TRBJ1-2, the V gene TRBV7-9; a possible D gene is TRBD1 (5 bases). The CDR3 DNA sequence: TGTGCCAGCAGCTCGTTGAAGGGGATCGGCTATGGCTACACCTTC. It translates to CASSSLKGIGYGYTF.